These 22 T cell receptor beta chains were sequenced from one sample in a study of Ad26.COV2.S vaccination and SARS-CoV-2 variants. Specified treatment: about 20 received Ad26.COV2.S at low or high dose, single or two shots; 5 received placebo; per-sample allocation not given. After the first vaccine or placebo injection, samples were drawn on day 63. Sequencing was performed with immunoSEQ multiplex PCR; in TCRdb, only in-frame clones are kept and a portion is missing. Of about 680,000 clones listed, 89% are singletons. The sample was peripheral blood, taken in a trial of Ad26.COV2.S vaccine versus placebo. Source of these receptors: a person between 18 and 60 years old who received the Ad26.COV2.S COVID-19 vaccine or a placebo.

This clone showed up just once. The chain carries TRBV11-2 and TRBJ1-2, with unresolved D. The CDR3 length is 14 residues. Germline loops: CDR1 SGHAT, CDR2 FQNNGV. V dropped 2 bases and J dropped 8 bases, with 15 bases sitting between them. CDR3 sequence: CASSLFGVSEGYTF. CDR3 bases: TGTGCCAGCAGCTTATTTGGGGTGTCAGAGGGCTACACCTTC.

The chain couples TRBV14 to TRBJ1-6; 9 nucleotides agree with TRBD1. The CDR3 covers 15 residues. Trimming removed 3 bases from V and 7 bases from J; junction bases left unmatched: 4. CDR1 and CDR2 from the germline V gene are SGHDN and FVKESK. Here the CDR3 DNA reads TGTGCCAGCAGCCAGGAGACAGGGGGGAATTCACCCCTCCACTTT. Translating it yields CASSQETGGNSPLHF.

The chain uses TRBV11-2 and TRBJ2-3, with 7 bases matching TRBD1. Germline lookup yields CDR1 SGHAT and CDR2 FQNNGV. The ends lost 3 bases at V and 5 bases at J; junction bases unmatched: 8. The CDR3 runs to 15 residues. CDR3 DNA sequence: TGTGCCAGCAGCTTCTCAGGACAGGCTGAAGATACGCAGTATTTT. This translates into CASSFSGQAEDTQYF.

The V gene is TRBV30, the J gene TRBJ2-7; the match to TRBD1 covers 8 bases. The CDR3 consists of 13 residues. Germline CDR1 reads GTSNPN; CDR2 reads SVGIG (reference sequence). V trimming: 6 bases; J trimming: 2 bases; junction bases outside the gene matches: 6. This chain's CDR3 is CACRQGIPYEQYF. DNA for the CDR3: TGTGCCTGTCGACAGGGGATCCCCTACGAGCAGTACTTC.

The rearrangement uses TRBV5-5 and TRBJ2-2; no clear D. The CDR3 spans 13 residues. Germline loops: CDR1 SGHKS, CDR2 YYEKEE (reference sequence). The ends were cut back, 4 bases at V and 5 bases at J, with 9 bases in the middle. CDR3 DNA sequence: TGTGCCAGCAGCCCCCCAGTGACCGGGGAGCTGTTTTTT. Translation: CASSPPVTGELFF.

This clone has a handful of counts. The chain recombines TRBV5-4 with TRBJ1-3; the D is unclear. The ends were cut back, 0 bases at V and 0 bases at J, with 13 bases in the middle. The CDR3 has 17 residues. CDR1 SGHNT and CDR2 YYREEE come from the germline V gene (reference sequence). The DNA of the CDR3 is TGTGCCAGCAGCTTGGGACCCGGGCCGAGCTCTGGAAACACCATATATTTT. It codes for CASSLGPGPSSGNTIYF.

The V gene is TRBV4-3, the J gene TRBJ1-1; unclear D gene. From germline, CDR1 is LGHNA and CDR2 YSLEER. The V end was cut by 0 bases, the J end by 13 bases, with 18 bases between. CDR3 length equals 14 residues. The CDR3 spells CASSQDLGQAASFF. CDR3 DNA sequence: TGCGCCAGCAGCCAAGATCTAGGGCAGGCGGCTAGTTTCTTT.

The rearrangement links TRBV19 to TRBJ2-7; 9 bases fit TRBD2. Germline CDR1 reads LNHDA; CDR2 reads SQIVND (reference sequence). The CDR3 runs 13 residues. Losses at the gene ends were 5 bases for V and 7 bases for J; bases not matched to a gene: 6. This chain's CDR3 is CASSSAGGREQYF. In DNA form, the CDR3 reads TGTGCCAGTAGTTCGGCGGGAGGGCGAGAGCAGTACTTC.

The CDR3 region has the DNA TGTGCCAGCAGTCCACGCGACAGGCAAGCTTTCTTT. Residues: CASSPRDRQAFF. V is TRBV6-5 and J is TRBJ1-1, with D maybe TRBD1 (6 bases). V lost 5 bases to trimming and J lost 9 bases, with 13 bases between them. The CDR3 totals 12 residues. Germline V gene lookup returns CDR1 MNHEY and CDR2 SVGAGI.

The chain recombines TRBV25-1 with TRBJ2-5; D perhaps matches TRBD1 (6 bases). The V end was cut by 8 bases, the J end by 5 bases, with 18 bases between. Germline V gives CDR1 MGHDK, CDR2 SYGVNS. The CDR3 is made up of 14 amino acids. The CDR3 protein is CASSETGPVETQYF. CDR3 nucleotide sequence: TGTGCCAGCTCTGAAACAGGGCCTGTTGAGACCCAGTACTTC.

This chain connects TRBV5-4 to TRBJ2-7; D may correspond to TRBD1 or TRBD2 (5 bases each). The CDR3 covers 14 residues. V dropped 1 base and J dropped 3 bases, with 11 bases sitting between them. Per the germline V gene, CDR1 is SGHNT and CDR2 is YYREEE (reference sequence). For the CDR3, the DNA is TGTGCCAGCAGCTTGTGGGACGGTAGCTACGAGCAGTACTTC. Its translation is CASSLWDGSYEQYF.

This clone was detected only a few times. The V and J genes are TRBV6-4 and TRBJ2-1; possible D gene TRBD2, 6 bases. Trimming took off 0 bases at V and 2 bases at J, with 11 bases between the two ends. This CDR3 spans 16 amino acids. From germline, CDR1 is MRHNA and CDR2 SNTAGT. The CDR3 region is CASSDSDGLTYNEQFF. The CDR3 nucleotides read TGTGCCAGCAGTGACTCGGATGGACTAACCTACAATGAGCAGTTCTTC.

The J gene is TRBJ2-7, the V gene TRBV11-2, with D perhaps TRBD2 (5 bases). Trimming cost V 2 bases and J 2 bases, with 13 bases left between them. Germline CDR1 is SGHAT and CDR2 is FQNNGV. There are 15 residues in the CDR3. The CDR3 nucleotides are TGTGCCAGCAGCTTATTACCCGGGGAAGCCTACGAGCAGTACTTC. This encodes CASSLLPGEAYEQYF.

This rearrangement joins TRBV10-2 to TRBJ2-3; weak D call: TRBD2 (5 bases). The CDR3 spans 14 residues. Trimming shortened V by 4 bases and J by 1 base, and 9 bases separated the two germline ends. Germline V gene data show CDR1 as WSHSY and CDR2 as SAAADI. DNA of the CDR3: TGCGCCAGCAGTGGGGGAGACGGCACAGATACGCAGTATTTT. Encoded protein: CASSGGDGTDTQYF.

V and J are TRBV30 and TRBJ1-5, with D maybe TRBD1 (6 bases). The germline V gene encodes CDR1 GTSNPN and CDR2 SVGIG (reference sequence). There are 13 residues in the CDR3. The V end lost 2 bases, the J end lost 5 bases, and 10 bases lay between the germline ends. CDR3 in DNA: TGTGCCTGGAGTAAACGGACAGATCAGCCCCAGCATTTT. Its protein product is CAWSKRTDQPQHF.

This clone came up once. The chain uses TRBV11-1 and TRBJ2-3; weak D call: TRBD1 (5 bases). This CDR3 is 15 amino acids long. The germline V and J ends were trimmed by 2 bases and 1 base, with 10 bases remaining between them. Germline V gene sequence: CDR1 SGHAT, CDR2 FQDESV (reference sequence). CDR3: CASSLQGSGTDTQYF. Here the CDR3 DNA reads TGTGCCAGCAGCTTACAGGGAAGCGGCACAGATACGCAGTATTTT.

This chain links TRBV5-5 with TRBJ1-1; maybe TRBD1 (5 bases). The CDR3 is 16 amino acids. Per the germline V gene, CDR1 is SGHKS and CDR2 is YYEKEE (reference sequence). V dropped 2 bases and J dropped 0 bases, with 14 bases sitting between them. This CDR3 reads CASSFREDGMNTEAFF. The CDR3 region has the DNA TGTGCCAGCAGCTTCAGGGAAGACGGGATGAACACTGAAGCTTTCTTT.

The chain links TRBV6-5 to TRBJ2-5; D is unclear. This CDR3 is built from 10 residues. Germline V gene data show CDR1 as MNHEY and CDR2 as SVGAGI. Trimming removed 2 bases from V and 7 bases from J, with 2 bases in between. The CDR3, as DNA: TGTGCCAGCAGTTACGGGACCCAGTACTTC. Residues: CASSYGTQYF.

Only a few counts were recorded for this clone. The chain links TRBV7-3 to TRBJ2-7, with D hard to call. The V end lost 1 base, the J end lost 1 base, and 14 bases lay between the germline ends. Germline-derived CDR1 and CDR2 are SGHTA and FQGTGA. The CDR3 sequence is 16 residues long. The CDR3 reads CASSLIRLSPSYEQYF. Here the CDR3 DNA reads TGTGCCAGCAGCTTAATCAGATTGTCCCCTTCCTACGAGCAGTACTTC.

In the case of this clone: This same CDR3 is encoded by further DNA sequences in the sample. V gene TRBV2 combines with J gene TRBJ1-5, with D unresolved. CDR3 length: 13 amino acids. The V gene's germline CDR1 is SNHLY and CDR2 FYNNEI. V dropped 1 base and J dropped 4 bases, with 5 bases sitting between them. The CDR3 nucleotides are TGTGCCAGCAGTGAAGAAGGGAATCAGCCCCAGCATTTT. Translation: CASSEEGNQPQHF. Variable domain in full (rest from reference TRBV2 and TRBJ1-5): EPEVTQTPSHQVTQMGQEVILRCVPISNHLYFYWYRQILGQKVEFLVSFYNNEISEKSEIFDDQFSVERPDGSNFTLKIRSTKLEDSAMYFCASSEEGNQPQHFGDGTRLSIL.

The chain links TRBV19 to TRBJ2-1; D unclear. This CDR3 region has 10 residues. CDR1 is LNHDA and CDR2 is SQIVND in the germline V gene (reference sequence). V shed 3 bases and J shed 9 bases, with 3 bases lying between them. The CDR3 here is CASSMGEQFF. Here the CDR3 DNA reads TGTGCCAGTAGTATGGGTGAGCAGTTCTTC.

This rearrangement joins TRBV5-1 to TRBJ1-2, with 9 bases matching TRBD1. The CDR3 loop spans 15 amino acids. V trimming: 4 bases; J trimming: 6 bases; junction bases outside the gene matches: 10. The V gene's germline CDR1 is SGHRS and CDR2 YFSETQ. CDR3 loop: CASSPGQGNPNGYTF. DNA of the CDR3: TGCGCCAGCAGCCCCGGACAGGGGAATCCGAATGGCTACACCTTC.